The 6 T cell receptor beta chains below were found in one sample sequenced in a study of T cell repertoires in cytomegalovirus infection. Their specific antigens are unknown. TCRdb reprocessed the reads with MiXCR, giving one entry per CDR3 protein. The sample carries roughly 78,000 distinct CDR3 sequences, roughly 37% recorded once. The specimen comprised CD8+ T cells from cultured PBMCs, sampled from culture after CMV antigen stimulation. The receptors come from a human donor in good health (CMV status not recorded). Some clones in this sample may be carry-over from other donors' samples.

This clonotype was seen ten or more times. In DNA, the CDR3 is TGCGCCAGCAGCCAAGATGGGCTCAGGAATGAAAAACTGTTTTTT. It codes for CASSQDGLRNEKLFF. The chain links TRBV4-3 to TRBJ1-4, with D uncertain. Germline-derived CDR1 and CDR2 are LGHNA and YSLEER. The V gene lost 0 bases and the J gene lost 5 bases, with 10 bases spanning the gap. The CDR3 spans 15 residues.

The CDR3 protein is CASSGGGDRLRTDTQYF. The CDR3 DNA sequence: TGTGCCAGCAGCGGGGGGGGGGACAGGCTTCGCACAGATACGCAGTATTTT. This chain links TRBV7-6 with TRBJ2-3, with D possibly being TRBD1 (8 bases). V was cut by 5 bases and J by 1 base, with 19 bases left in between. The V gene's germline CDR1 is SGHVS and CDR2 FNYEAQ. The CDR3 totals 17 residues.

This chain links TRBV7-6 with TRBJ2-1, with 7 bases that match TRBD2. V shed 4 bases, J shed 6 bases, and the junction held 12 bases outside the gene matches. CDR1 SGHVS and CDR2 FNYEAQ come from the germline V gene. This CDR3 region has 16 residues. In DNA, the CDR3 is TGTGCCAGCAGCTATTTCGGCGGGGGAGCCGCCAATGAGCAGTTCTTC. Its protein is CASSYFGGGAANEQFF.

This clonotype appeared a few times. CDR3 in amino acids: CASSSEGEQYF. The CDR3 region has the DNA TGTGCCAGCAGCTCAGAGGGGGAGCAGTACTTC. The chain links TRBV7-9 to TRBJ2-7; D may match TRBD1 or TRBD2 (5 bases each). Trimming removed 4 bases from V and 7 bases from J, with 8 bases in between. Germline lookup yields CDR1 SEHNR and CDR2 FQNEAQ (reference sequence). The CDR3 runs 11 residues.

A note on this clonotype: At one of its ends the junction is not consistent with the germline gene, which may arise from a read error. Here the CDR3 reads CASSLGTGVTGELFF. CDR3 nucleotide sequence: TGTGCTAGCAGCTTAGGGACAGGGGTAACCGGGGAGCTGTTTTTT. The V gene is TRBV7-6, the J gene TRBJ2-2, with 10 bases fitting TRBD1. CDR1 and CDR2 from the germline V gene are SGHVS and FNYEAQ. The CDR3 is 15 residues long.

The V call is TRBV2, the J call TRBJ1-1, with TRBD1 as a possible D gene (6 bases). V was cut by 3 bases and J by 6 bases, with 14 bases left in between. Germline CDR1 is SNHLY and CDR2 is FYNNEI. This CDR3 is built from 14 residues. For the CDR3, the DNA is TGTGCCAGCAGTGACTTGCAGGGGAAGGCTGAAGCTTTCTTT. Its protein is CASSDLQGKAEAFF.